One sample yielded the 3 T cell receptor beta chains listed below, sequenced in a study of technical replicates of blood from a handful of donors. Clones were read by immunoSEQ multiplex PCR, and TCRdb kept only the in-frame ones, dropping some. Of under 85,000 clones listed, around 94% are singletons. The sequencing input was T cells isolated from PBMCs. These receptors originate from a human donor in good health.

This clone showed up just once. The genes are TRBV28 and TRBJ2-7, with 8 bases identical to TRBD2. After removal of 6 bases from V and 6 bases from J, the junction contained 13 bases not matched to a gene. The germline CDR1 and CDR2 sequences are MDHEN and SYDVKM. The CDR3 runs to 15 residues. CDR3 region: CASRTTGSGSGEQYF. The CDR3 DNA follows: TGTGCCAGCAGAACTACGGGGAGCGGGAGTGGCGAGCAGTACTTC.

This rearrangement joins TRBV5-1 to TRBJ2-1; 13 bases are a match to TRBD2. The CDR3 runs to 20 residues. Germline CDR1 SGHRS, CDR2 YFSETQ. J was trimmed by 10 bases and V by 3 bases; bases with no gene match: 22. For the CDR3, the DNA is TGCGCCAGCAGCTGGCAGGACATCTGGGGACTAGCGGGGCCCCGACCGGAGCAGTTCTTC. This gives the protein CASSWQDIWGLAGPRPEQFF. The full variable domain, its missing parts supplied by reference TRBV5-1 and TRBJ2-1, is KAGVTQTPRYLIKTRGQQVTLSCSPISGHRSVSWYQQTPGQGLQFLFEYFSETQRNKGNFPGRFSGRQFSNSRSEMNVSTLELGDSALYLCASSWQDIWGLAGPRPEQFFGPGTRLTVL.

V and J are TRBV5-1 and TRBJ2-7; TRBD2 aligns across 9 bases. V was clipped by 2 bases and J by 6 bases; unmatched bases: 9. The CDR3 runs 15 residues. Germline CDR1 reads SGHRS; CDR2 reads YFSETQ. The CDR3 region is CASSFRASGVGEQYF. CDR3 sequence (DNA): TGCGCCAGCAGCTTCAGGGCTAGCGGGGTAGGCGAGCAGTACTTC.